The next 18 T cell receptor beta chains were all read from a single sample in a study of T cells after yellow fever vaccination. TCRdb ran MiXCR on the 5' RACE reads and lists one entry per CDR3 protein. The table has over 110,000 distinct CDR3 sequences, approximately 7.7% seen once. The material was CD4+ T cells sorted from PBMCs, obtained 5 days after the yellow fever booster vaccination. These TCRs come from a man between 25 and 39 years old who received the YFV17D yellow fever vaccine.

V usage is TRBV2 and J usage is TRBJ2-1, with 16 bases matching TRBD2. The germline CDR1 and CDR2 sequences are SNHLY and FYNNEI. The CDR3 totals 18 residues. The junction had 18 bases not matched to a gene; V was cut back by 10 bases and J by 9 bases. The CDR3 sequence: CAICEKGLAGGPRVEQFF. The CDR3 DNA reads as TGTGCCATCTGCGAGAAGGGACTAGCGGGAGGGCCTCGGGTTGAGCAGTTCTTC.

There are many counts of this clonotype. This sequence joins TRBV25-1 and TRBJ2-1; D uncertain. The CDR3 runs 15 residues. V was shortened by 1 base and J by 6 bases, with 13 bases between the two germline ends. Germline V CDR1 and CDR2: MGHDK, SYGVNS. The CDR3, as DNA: TGTGCCAGCAGTGAATTGGTCCTGAATGGCAATGAGCAGTTCTTC. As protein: CASSELVLNGNEQFF. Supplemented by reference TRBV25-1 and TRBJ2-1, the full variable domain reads EADIYQTPRYLVIGTGKKITLECSQTMGHDKMYWYQQDPGMELHLIHYSYGVNSTEKGDLSSESTVSRIRTEHFPLTLESARPSHTSQYLCASSELVLNGNEQFFGPGTRLTVL.

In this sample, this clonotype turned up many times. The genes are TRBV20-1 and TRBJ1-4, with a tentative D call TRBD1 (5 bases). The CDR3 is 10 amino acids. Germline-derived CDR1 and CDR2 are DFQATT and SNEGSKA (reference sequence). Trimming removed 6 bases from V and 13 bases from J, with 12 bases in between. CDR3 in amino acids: CSAGGELLFF. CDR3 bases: TGCAGTGCGGGGGGGGAATTACTGTTTTTT.

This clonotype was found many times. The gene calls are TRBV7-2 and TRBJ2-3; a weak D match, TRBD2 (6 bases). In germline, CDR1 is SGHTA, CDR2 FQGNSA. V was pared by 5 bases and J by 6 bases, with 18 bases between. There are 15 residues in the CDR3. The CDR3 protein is CASSPPGLKADTQYF. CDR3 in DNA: TGTGCCAGCAGCCCCCCCGGACTAAAGGCCGATACGCAGTATTTT. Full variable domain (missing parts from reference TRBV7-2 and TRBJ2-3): GAGVSQSPSNKVTEKGKDVELRCDPISGHTALYWYRQSLGQGLEFLIYFQGNSAPDKSGLPSDRFSAERTGGSVSTLTIQRTQQEDSAVYLCASSPPGLKADTQYFGPGTRLTVL.

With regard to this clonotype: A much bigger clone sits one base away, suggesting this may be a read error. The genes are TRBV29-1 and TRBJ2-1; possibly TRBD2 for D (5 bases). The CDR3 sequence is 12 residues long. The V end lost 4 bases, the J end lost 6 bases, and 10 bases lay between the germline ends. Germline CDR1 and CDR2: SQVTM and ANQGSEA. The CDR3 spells CSVAPEVNEQFF. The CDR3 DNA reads TGCAGCGTTGCCCCGGAGGTCAATGAGCAGTTCTTC.

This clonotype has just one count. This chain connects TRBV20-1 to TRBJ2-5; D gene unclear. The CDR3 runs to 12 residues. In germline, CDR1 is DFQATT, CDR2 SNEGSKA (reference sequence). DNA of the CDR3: TGCTGCGCTAGTTGGGCAAAAGAGACCCAGTACTTC. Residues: CCASWAKETQYF.

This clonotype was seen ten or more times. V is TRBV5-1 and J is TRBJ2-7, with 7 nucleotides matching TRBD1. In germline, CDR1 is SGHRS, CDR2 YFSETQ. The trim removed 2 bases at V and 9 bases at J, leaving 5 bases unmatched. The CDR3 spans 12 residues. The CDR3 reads CASSFDRERQYF. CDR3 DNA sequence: TGCGCCAGCAGCTTTGACAGGGAGAGGCAGTACTTC.

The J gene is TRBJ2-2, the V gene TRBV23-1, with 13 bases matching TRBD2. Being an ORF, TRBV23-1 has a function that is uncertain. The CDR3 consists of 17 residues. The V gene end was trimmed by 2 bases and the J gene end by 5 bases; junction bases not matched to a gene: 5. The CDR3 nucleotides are TGCGCCAGCAGTCAACCGCGGACTAGCGGGAGAACCGGGGAGCTGTTTTTT. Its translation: CASSQPRTSGRTGELFF.

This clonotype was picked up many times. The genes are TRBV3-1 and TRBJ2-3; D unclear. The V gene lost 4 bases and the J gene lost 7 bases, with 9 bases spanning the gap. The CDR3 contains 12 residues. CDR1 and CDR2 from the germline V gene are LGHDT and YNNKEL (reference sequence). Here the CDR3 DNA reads TGTGCCAGCAGCCTCTCCCGAAATACGCAGTATTTT. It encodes CASSLSRNTQYF.

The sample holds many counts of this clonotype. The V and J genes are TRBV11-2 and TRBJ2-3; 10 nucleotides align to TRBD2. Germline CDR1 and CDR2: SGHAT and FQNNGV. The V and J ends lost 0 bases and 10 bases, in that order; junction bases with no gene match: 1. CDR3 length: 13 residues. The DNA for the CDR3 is TGTGCCAGCAGCTTAGAAGCGGGAGGGGCGCAGTATTTT. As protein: CASSLEAGGAQYF.

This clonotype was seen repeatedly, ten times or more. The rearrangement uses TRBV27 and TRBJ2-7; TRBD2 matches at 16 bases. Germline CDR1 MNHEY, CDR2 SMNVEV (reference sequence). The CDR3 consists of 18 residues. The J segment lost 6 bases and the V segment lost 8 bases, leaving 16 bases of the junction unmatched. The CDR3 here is CASQPTGTSGRAGSEQYF. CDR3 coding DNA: TGTGCCAGCCAACCGACCGGGACTAGCGGGAGGGCCGGCTCCGAGCAGTACTTC.

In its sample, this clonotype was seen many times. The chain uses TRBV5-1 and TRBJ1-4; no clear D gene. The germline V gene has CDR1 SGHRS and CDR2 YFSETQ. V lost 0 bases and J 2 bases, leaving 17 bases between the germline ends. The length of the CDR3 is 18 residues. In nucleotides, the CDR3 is TGCGCCAGCAGCTTGGCCACTTCGGGAGTTCCCACTAATGAAAAACTGTTTTTT. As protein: CASSLATSGVPTNEKLFF.

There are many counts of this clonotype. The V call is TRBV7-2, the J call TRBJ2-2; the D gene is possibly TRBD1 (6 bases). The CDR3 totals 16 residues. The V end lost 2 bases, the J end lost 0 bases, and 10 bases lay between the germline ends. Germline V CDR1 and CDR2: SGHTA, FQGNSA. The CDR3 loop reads CASSLLGGANTGELFF. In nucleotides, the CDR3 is TGTGCCAGCAGCTTACTTGGGGGCGCGAACACCGGGGAGCTGTTTTTT. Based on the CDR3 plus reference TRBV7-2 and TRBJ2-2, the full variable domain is GAGVSQSPSNKVTEKGKDVELRCDPISGHTALYWYRQSLGQGLEFLIYFQGNSAPDKSGLPSDRFSAERTGGSVSTLTIQRTQQEDSAVYLCASSLLGGANTGELFFGEGSRLTVL.

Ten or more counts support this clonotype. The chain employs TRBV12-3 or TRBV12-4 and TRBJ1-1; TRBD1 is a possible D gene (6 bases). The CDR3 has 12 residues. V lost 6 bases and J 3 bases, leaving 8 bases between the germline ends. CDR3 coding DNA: TGTGCCAGCAGAAACAGGGACACTGAAGCTTTCTTT. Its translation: CASRNRDTEAFF.

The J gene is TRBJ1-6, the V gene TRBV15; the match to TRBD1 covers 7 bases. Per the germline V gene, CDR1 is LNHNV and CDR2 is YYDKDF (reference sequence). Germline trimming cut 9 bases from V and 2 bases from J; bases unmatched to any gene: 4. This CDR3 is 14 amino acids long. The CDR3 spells CATRRGTYNSPLHF. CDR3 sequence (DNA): TGTGCCACACGCAGGGGGACCTATAATTCACCCCTCCACTTT. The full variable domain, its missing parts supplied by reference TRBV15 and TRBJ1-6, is DAMVIQNPRYQVTQFGKPVTLSCSQTLNHNVMYWYQQKSSQAPKLLFHYYDKDFNNEADTPDNFQSRRPNTSFCFLDIRSPGLGDTAMYLCATRRGTYNSPLHFGNGTRLTVT.

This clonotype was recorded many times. DNA for the CDR3: TGCGCCAGCAGCGGGGACACTGGGCGAGAGACCCAGTACTTC. It encodes CASSGDTGRETQYF. The chain is built from TRBV5-1 and TRBJ2-5; perhaps TRBD1 as D (6 bases). This CDR3 is built from 14 residues. Germline loops: CDR1 SGHRS, CDR2 YFSETQ. Between the trimmed V and J ends, which lost 4 bases and 4 bases, there was a span of 14 bases.

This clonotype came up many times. As DNA, the CDR3 is TGTGCCAGCAGTTCCCCTCCAGCGGGAGGATACGAGCAGTACTTC. Translating gives CASSSPPAGGYEQYF. The chain recombines TRBV6-5 with TRBJ2-7; 9 positions agree with TRBD2. The J segment lost 4 bases and the V segment lost 4 bases, leaving 8 bases of the junction unmatched. The CDR3 contains 15 residues. CDR1 and CDR2 from the germline V gene are MNHEY and SVGAGI.

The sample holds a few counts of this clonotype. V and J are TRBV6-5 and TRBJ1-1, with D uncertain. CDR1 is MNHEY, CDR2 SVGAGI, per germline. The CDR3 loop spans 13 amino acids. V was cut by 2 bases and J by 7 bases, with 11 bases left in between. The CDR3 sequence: CASSYAGRSEAFF. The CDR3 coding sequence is TGTGCCAGCAGTTACGCCGGGAGGAGTGAAGCTTTCTTT.